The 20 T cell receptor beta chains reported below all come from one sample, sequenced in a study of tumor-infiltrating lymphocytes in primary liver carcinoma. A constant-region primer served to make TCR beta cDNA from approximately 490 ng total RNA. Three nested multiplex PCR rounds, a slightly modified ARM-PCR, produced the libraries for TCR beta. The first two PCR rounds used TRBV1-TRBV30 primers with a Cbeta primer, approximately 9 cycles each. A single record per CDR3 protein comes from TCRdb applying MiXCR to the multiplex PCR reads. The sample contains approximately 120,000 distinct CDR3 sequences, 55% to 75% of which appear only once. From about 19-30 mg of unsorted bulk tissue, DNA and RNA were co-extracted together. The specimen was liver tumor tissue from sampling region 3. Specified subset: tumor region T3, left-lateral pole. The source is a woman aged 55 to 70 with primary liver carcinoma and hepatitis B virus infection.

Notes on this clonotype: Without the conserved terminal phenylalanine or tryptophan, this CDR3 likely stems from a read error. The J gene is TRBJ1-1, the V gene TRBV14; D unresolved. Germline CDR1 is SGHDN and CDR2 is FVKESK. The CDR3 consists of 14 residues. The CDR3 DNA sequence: TGTGCCAGCAGTCAAGATTTCACCGGTGTGGGAGCTTTCATT. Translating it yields CASSQDFTGVGAFI.

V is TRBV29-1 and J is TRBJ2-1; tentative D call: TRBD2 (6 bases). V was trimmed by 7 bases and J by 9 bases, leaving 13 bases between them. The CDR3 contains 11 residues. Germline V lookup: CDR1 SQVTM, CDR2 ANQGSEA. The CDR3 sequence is CSAGGQGEQFF. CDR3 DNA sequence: TGCAGCGCTGGAGGGCAGGGTGAGCAGTTCTTC.

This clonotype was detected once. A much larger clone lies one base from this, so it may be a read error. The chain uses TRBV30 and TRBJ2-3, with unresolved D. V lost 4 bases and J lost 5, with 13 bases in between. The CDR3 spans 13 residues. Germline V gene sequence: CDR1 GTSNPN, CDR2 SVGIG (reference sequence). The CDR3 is CAWILPHIDTQYF. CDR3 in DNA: TGTGCCTGGATCCTCCCTCACATAGATACGCAGTATTTT.

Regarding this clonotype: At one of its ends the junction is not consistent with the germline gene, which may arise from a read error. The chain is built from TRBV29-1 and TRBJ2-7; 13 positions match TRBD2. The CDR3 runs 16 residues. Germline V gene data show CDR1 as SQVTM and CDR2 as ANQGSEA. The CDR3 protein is CSVAGLAGVSAYGQYF. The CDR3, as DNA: TGCAGCGTTGCTGGACTAGCGGGAGTGAGTGCCTACGGGCAGTACTTC.

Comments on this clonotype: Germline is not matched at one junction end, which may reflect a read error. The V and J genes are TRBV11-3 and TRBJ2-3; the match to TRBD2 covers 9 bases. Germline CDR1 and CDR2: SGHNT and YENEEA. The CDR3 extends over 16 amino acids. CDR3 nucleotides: TGTCCCAGCAGCGGCAGCCCGGCGGGAGGGGTGGATACGCAGTATTTT. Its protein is CPSSGSPAGGVDTQYF.

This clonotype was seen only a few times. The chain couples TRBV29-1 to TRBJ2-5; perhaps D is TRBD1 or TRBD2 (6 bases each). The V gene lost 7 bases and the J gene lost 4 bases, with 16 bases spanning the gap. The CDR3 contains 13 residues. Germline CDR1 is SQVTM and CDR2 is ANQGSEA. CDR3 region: CSGKGGLRETQYF. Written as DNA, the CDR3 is TGCAGCGGTAAAGGGGGGTTAAGAGAGACCCAGTACTTC.

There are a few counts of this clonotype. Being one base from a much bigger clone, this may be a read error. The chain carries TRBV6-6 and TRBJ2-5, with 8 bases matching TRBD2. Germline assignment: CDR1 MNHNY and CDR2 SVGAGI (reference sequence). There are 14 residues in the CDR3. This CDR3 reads CVSSLAGGRETQYF. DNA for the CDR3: TGTGTCAGCAGTTTGGCGGGAGGTCGGGAGACCCAGTACTTC.

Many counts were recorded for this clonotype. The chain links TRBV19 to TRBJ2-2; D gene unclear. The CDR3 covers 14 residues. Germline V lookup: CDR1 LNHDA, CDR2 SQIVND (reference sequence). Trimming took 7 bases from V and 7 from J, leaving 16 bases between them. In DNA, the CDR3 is TGTGCCAGTACCGCCGTCTATCCTAGCGGGGAGCTGTTTTTT. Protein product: CASTAVYPSGELFF.

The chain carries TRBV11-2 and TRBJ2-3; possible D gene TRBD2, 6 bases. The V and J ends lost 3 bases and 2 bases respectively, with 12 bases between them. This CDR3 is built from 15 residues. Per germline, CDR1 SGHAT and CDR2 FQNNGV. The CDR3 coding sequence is TGTGCCAGCAGCTTTGGGAGGACCACCACAGATACGCAGTATTTT. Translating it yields CASSFGRTTTDTQYF.

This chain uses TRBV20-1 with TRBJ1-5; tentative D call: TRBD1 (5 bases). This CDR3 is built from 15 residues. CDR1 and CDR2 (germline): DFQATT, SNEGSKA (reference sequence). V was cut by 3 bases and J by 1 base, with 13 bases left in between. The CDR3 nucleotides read TGCAGTGCTAGGGACCCCTGGGGGAGCAATCAGCCCCAGCATTTT. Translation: CSARDPWGSNQPQHF.

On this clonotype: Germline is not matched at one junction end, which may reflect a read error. CDR3 region: CASSRGWTRTYKQYF. In DNA form, the CDR3 reads TGTGCCAGCAGCCGGGGCTGGACGAGGACCTACAAGCAGTACTTC. This sequence joins TRBV11-1 and TRBJ2-7, with D perhaps TRBD1 or TRBD2 (5 bases each). CDR3 length: 15 amino acids. Germline lookup yields CDR1 SGHAT and CDR2 FQDESV (reference sequence).

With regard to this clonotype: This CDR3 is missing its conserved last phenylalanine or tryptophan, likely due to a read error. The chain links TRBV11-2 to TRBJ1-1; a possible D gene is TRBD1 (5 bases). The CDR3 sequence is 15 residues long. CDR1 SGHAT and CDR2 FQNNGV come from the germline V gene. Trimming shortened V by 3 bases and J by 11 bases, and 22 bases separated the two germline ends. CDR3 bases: TGTGCCAGCAGCTTTAGTCAGCACAGGACCTCTGGGGCTTTCTAT. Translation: CASSFSQHRTSGAFY.

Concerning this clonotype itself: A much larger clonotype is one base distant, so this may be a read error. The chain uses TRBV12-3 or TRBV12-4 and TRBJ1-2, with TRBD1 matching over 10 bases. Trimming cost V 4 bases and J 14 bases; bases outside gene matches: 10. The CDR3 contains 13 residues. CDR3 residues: CASSSAGDRGSTF. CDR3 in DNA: TGTGCCAGCAGTTCAGCGGGGGACAGGGGATCAACCTTC.

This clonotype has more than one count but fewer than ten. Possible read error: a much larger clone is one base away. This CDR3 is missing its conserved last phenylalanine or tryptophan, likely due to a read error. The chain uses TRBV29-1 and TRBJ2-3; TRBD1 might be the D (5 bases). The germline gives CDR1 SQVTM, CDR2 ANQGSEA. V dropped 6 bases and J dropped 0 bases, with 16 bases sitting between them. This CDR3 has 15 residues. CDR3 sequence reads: CSVRSTEASTDTQYS. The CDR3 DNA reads TGCAGCGTCCGGTCGACAGAAGCTAGCACAGATACGCAGTATTCT.

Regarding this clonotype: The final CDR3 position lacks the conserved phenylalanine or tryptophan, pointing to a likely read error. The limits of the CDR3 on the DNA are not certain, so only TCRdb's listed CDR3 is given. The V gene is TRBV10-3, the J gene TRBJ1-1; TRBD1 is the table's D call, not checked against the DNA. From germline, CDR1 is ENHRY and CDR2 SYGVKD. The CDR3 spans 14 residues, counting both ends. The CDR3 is CAISDPGESTEALS.

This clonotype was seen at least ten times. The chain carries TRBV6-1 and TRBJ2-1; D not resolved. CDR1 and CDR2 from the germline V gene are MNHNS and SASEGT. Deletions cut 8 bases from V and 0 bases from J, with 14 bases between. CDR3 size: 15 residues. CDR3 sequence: CASESGFPSYNEQFF. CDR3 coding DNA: TGTGCCAGCGAATCTGGGTTTCCCTCCTACAATGAGCAGTTCTTC.

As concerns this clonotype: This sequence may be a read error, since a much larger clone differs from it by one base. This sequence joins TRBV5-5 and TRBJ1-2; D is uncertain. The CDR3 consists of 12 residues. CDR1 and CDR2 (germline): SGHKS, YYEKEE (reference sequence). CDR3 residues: CASNLGSYGYTF. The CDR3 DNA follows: TGTGCCAGCAACTTGGGAAGCTATGGCTACACCTTC.

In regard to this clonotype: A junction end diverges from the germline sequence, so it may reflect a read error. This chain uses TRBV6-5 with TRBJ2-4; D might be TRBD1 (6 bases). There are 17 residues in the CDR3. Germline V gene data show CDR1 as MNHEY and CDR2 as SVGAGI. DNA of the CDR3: TGTGCCAGCAGCTCCCGTGGACAGACTTCAGCAAAAAACATTCGGTACTTC. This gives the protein CASSSRGQTSAKNIRYF.

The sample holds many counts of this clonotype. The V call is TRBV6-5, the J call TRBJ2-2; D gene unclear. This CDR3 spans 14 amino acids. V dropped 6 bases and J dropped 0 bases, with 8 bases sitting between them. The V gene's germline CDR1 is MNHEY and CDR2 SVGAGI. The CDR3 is CASSQRPNTGELFF. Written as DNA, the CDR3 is TGTGCCAGCAGCCAACGCCCGAACACCGGGGAGCTGTTTTTT.

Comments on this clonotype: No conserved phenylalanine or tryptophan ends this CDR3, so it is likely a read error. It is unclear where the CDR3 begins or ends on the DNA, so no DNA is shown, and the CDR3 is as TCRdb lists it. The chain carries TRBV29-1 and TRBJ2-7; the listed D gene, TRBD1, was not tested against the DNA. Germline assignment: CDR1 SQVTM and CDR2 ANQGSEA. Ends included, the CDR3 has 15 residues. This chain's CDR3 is CSVTGIGVSLRMEYS.